These T cell receptor beta chains were read from a single sample in a study of blood T cell repertoires in COVID-19. Clones were read by immunoSEQ multiplex PCR, and TCRdb kept only the in-frame ones, dropping some. Of around 230,000 clones in the sample, 85% to 90% are singletons; the top ten hold roughly 12%. Sequences were obtained from peripheral blood. These receptors all come from a man aged 45-60 years with COVID-19, enrolled during active disease. CDR3s include the opening cysteine and the closing phenylalanine or tryptophan. Fields, in order: clone size, V gene, CDR3 length, CDR3 protein. Some rows have no size entry. The others give once, few or many, or a class for an expanded clone.

size: -
V: TRBV7-8
length: 16
CDR3: CASSPWFGTGDGEQYF

size: -
V: TRBV5-1
length: 16
CDR3: CASSLPEAGGTGELFF

size: -
V: TRBV12-3/TRBV12-4
length: 13
CDR3: CASSLGIRNEQYF

size: -
V: TRBV5-1
length: 16
CDR3: CASSITPGGNTGELFF

size: -
V: TRBV12-3/TRBV12-4
length: 13
CDR3: CASSLTRTGELFF

size: -
V: TRBV5-4
length: 15
CDR3: CASSPGRGVSTEAFF

size: -
V: TRBV6-1
length: 17
CDR3: CASSGAGASGITDTQYF

size: -
V: TRBV27
length: 13
CDR3: CASSSGNNQPQHF

size: -
V: TRBV28
length: 15
CDR3: CASSLFSGGTDTQYF

size: -
V: TRBV28
length: 17
CDR3: CASNQVGLISGANVLTF

size: -
V: TRBV15
length: 13
CDR3: CATSTGQGLEQYF

size: -
V: TRBV29-1
length: 17
CDR3: CSARVGYRGQQQETQYF

size: -
V: TRBV2
length: 15
CDR3: CASSVSGTSTDTQYF

size: once
V: TRBV5-5
length: 15
CDR3: CASSLAGTGRQPQHF

size: -
V: TRBV5-1
length: 15
CDR3: CASSWTSGNINEQFF

size: -
V: TRBV5-1
length: 17
CDR3: CASSLALTSGDQETQYF

size: -
V: TRBV24-1
length: 13
CDR3: CATFGGQYNEQFF

size: -
V: TRBV7-3
length: 15
CDR3: CASSLRGGTAAAAFF

size: -
V: TRBV19
length: 13
CDR3: CASMNQGAYEQYF

size: -
V: TRBV4-2
length: 23
CDR3: CASSQDAYGTGTSGFESSYEQYF

size: -
V: TRBV29-1
length: 11
CDR3: CSTDRGTEAFF

size: -
V: TRBV7-2
length: 17
CDR3: CASSLAQGMSANEKLFF

size: -
V: TRBV2
length: 12
CDR3: CASSGSVYEQYF

size: -
V: TRBV21-1
length: 16
CDR3: CASSKGVDRGHSPLHF

size: -
V: TRBV19
length: 15
CDR3: CASSSLAGGDTEAFF

size: -
V: TRBV29-1
length: 11
CDR3: CSVVSDSEQFF

size: once
V: TRBV10-2
length: 15
CDR3: CASSVASGARGEQFF

size: -
V: TRBV12-3/TRBV12-4
length: 12
CDR3: CASTRGSYGYTF

size: -
V: TRBV6-6
length: 13
CDR3: CASSSGDQRAQYF

size: -
V: TRBV5-1
length: 15
CDR3: CASSFGGEGNQPQHF

size: -
V: TRBV5-1
length: 14
CDR3: CASSTDAAGETQYF

size: -
V: TRBV15
length: 13
CDR3: CATRWERSSEQYF

size: -
V: TRBV5-5
length: 14
CDR3: CASSLSFLGVEQYF

size: -
V: TRBV4-2
length: 18
CDR3: CASSQTAGLAGTNEKLFF

size: -
V: TRBV30
length: 14
CDR3: CAWSVGRGVYEQYF

size: -
V: TRBV4-3
length: 16
CDR3: CASSQVGQGDSETQYF

size: few
V: TRBV20-1
length: 15
CDR3: CSASLDRRNTGELFF

size: -
V: TRBV27
length: 12
CDR3: CASSFSEGPLHF

size: -
V: TRBV5-5
length: 19
CDR3: CASSLHPGQGASTNEKLFF

size: few
V: TRBV27
length: 12
CDR3: CASPRPAYEQYF

size: -
V: TRBV5-1
length: 14
CDR3: CASSLETGGNEAFF